A selection of T cell receptor beta chains follows, all from one sample in a study of cytomegalovirus exposure and HLA in healthy donors. Here immunoSEQ multiplex PCR was the method, and the copy in TCRdb shows in-frame clones only, minus some. The sample lists approximately 130,000 clones; 65% to 85% were seen once. Sequenced input: PBMCs. These receptor sequences come from a woman aged 40 to 50 in good health and CMV-seronegative. Each CDR3 is given with its conserved first and last residue. D genes are given only for firm matches. Clone size is given for some rows only: seen once, a few or many times, or a class if the clone is expanded.

abundance,d_gene,j_gene,v_gene,CDR3nt,CDR3aa
-,-,TRBJ1-3,TRBV7-2,TGTGCCAGCAGCTTCCGACAGGCTGGAAACACCATATATTTT,CASSFRQAGNTIYF
-,-,TRBJ1-1,TRBV19,TGTGCCAGTAGCTCGTTCACACCTGAAGCTTTCTTT,CASSSFTPEAFF
-,TRBD1,TRBJ2-7,TRBV28,TGTGCCAGCTCCACGGGACAGGGGATTTACGAGCAGTACTTC,CASSTGQGIYEQYF
few,-,TRBJ1-2,TRBV30,TGTGCCTGGAGTGTAGCGGGGGGCTACACCTTC,CAWSVAGGYTF
-,-,TRBJ1-1,TRBV27,TGTGCCAGCAGTTTACAATCACAGGGAAACACTGAAGCTTTCTTT,CASSLQSQGNTEAFF
-,-,TRBJ1-6,TRBV5-8,TGTGCCAGCAGCCTCAGGCGTGCCAATTCACCCCTCCACTTT,CASSLRRANSPLHF
-,-,TRBJ1-4,TRBV5-1,TGCGCCAGCAGCCCGACAGGAGCAACTAATGAAAAACTGTTTTTT,CASSPTGATNEKLFF
-,TRBD1,TRBJ2-7,TRBV25-1,TGTGCCAGCAGTGTCGGGGACAGGGGTTACGAGCAGTACTTC,CASSVGDRGYEQYF
once,-,TRBJ2-2,TRBV4-1,TGCGCCAGCAGCCAAGACGACACCGGGGAGCTGTTTTTT,CASSQDDTGELFF
few,-,TRBJ2-7,TRBV7-6,TGTGCCAGCAGCTTAGTGGCAGGGGGGATATACGAGCAGTACTTC,CASSLVAGGIYEQYF
-,TRBD1,TRBJ2-2,TRBV2,TGTGCCAGCAGCGCCGACAGGGCCCGGACCGGGGAGCTGTTTTTT,CASSADRARTGELFF
-,TRBD1,TRBJ1-6,TRBV7-3,TGTGCCAGCAGCACTCAGGTACAGGGGGTGGTTCAGCGTAATTCACCCCTCCACTTT,CASSTQVQGVVQRNSPLHF
-,TRBD2,TRBJ2-3,TRBV9,TGTGCCAGCAGCGGGTCTACTAGCGGGGGGCGAACAGATACGCAGTATTTT,CASSGSTSGGRTDTQYF
-,TRBD1,TRBJ1-3,TRBV15,TGTGCCACCAGCGCCGACAGGGACCCTGGAAACACCATATATTTT,CATSADRDPGNTIYF
-,TRBD2,TRBJ2-7,TRBV11-2,TGTGCCAGCAGCGAGGGCCGCGGGAGGATCTACGAGCAGTACTTC,CASSEGRGRIYEQYF
-,TRBD2,TRBJ2-1,TRBV9,TGTGCCAGCAGCTCTCGAACTAGCGGGAGCAATGAGCAGTTCTTC,CASSSRTSGSNEQFF
-,-,TRBJ1-2,TRBV18,TGTGCCAGCTCACCCCAACTAGGGCCCGGGGACTCTGGCTACACCTTC,CASSPQLGPGDSGYTF
-,TRBD2,TRBJ2-3,TRBV7-3,TGTGCCAGCAGCCCGCGACTAGCGGGGGGGGCAGATACGCAGTATTTT,CASSPRLAGGADTQYF
-,-,TRBJ1-2,TRBV12-5,TGTGCTAGTGGTTTGGAGACCGGGGTATATGGCTACACCTTC,CASGLETGVYGYTF
-,TRBD2,TRBJ2-2,TRBV9,TGTGCCAGCAGCGTAGATCTAGCGGGAGGGCAGCTCCGTAACACCGGGGAGCTGTTTTTT,CASSVDLAGGQLRNTGELFF
few,-,TRBJ2-7,TRBV6-5,TGTGCCAGCAGCGACAGGTGGAGCTCCTACGAGCAGTACTTC,CASSDRWSSYEQYF
-,-,TRBJ1-5,TRBV13,TGTGCCAGCAGCTACAGGGATATGAGACAGCCCCAGCATTTT,CASSYRDMRQPQHF
-,TRBD1,TRBJ2-3,TRBV19,TGTGCCAGTAGTCCCAGACAGGGGGGCTCACTAGGGGATACGCAGTATTTT,CASSPRQGGSLGDTQYF
few,-,TRBJ2-1,TRBV7-3,TGTGCCAGCAGCCTCACTAGTTTCAGCAACACAAATGAGCAGTTCTTC,CASSLTSFSNTNEQFF
-,TRBD1,TRBJ1-6,TRBV19,TGTGCCAGTAGTATAGAAGGCACAGGGGCTTATAATTCACCCCTCCACTTT,CASSIEGTGAYNSPLHF
-,TRBD1,TRBJ1-1,TRBV2,TGTGCCAGCAGGGGACAGGGGAGGCACACTGAAGCTTTCTTT,CASRGQGRHTEAFF
-,-,TRBJ2-4,TRBV7-9,TGTGCCAGCAGCCCGGCCCCGTTTCTAGCCAAAAACAGTCAGTACTTC,CASSPAPFLAKNSQYF
-,-,TRBJ2-7,TRBV6-6,TGTGCCAGCAGTTACATCGCGAGTAGCTCCTACGAGCAGTACTTC,CASSYIASSSYEQYF
-,TRBD2,TRBJ2-1,TRBV27,TGTGCCAGCAGCCCCTTCAGACAGCGGGGTGAGCAGTTCTTC,CASSPFRQRGEQFF
-,-,TRBJ2-7,TRBV28,TGTGCCAGTGCCGCCCGGGACACCTACTCCTACGAGCAGTACTTC,CASAARDTYSYEQYF
-,TRBD1,TRBJ1-4,TRBV5-4,TGTGCCAGCAGCGGATCAGGGGGCACTAATGAAAAACTGTTTTTT,CASSGSGGTNEKLFF
-,TRBD2,TRBJ2-5,TRBV6-1,TGTGCCAGCAGTGAAGCCCCTCCGGGACTAGCGGGGGGGCAAGAGACCCAGTACTTC,CASSEAPPGLAGGQETQYF